The TCR beta chain described here comes from a study of shared clonotypes between healthy human individuals. Study in general: Researchers assigned three CD4 naive, three CD4 memory, two CD8 naive and one CD8 memory plate to each donor. Study observations and caveats: Clonotypes shared by all four donors outscored non-shared clonotypes in generation probability.

Worth noting for this clone: Its target is unknown.

Selected positively for CCR7 and CD45RO-negative, naive CD8 cells excluded terminally differentiated effector memory CD45RA+ cells. Assay execution took place at the deep level. In the source study's methods: Junction-only immunoSEQ data arrived without quality scores, meaning filtering differed. Sequencing was performed with immunoSEQ multiplex PCR; in TCRdb, only in-frame clones are kept and a portion is missing. V and J calls and clone size are as listed in that table; D and trimming were resolved from the DNA. Here the sample spans nearly 600,000 clones, around 95% being singletons. Germline values: CDR1 SGDLS, CDR2 YYNGEE. After removal of 0 bases from V and 4 bases from J, the junction contained 5 bases not matched to a gene. The CDR3 loop spans 15 amino acids.

Material for sequencing was naive CD8+ T cells sorted from blood. This TCR came from a woman younger than 45 in good health. This chain uses TRBV9 with TRBJ2-7, with 9 bases fitting TRBD2. The CDR3 loop is CASSVEGSGRYEQYF. The CDR3 bases are TGTGCCAGCAGCGTAGAGGGTAGCGGGAGATACGAGCAGTACTTC.